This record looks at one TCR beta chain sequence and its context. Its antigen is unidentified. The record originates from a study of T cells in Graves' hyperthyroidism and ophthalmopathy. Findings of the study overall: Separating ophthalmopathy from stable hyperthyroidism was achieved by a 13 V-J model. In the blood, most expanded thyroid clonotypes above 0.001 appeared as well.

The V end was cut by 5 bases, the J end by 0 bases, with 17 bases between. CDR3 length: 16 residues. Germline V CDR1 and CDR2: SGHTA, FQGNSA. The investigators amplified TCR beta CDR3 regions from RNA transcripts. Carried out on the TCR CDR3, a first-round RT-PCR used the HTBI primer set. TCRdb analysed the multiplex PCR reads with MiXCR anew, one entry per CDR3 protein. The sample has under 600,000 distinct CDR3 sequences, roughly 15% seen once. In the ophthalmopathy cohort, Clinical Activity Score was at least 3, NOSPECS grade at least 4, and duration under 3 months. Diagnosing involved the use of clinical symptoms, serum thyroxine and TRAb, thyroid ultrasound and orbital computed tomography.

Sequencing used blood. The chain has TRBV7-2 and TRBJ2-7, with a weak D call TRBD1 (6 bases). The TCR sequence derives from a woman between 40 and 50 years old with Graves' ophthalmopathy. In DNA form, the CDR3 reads TGTGCCAGCAGCACCGCTGGGGGCCCCAACTCCTACGAGCAGTACTTC. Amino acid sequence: CASSTAGGPNSYEQYF.